Listed below are T cell receptor beta chains from one sample, sequenced in a study of T cell responses to AZD1222 COVID-19 vaccine. Data came from immunoSEQ multiplex PCR; TCRdb stores just in-frame clones and leaves some out. In the table there are 100,000 to 150,000 clones, around 90% of which are singletons. The specimen was peripheral blood, collected on day 0 of AZD1222 vaccination. The receptor set was obtained from an adult in good health. Each CDR3 is given with its conserved first and last residue. A D gene is named only where the DNA matches it firmly. Part of the rows lack a size; the others show once, few, many or a class for expanded clones.

D gene,V gene,J gene,clone size,CDR3 protein,CDR3 DNA
TRBD1,TRBV28,TRBJ1-2,.,CASRGQQGYTF,TGTGCCAGCAGGGGACAGCAAGGCTACACCTTC
.,TRBV4-1,TRBJ2-7,.,CASSQYGTEGTSSYEQYF,TGCGCCAGCAGCCAATACGGCACGGAGGGCACAAGCTCCTACGAGCAGTACTTC
TRBD2,TRBV9,TRBJ2-5,.,CASSARLAGDETQYF,TGTGCCAGCAGCGCCAGACTAGCGGGGGATGAGACCCAGTACTTC
.,TRBV14,TRBJ2-7,.,CASSQVSYEQYF,TGTGCCAGCAGCCAAGTTTCCTACGAGCAGTACTTC
TRBD1,TRBV4-1,TRBJ1-2,.,CASSQGTGPGGGYTF,TGCGCCAGCAGCCAGGGGACAGGGCCCGGGGGAGGCTACACCTTC
.,TRBV7-9,TRBJ1-6,.,CASSLDSYNSPLHF,TGTGCCAGCAGCTTGGACAGTTATAATTCACCCCTCCACTTT
.,TRBV10-3,TRBJ1-2,.,CAISEVTSYGYTF,TGTGCCATCAGTGAGGTCACTAGCTATGGCTACACCTTC
.,TRBV4-3,TRBJ1-1,.,CASSQNNAEAFF,TGCGCCAGCAGCCAGAACAACGCTGAAGCTTTCTTT
TRBD1,TRBV9,TRBJ1-2,.,CASRDNRGGDYGYTF,TGTGCCAGCAGAGACAACAGGGGGGGAGACTATGGCTACACCTTC
.,TRBV7-9,TRBJ1-6,.,CASSLENRSPLHF,TGTGCCAGCAGCTTAGAAAATCGGTCACCCCTCCACTTT
.,TRBV5-1,TRBJ2-7,.,CASSRGASEQYF,TGCGCCAGCAGCCGGGGGGCTAGCGAGCAGTACTTC
.,TRBV3-1/TRBV3-2,TRBJ1-1,.,CASSQDRQNTEAFF,TGTGCCAGCAGCCAAGATCGGCAGAACACTGAAGCTTTCTTT
TRBD1,TRBV9,TRBJ1-4,.,CASSVRGTGFEKLFF,TGTGCCAGCAGCGTAAGGGGGACAGGTTTTGAAAAACTGTTTTTT
.,TRBV6-2/TRBV6-3,TRBJ2-6,once,CASSYSRGASGANVLTF,TGTGCCAGCAGTTACTCGAGAGGGGCGTCCGGGGCCAACGTCCTGACTTTC
TRBD2,TRBV28,TRBJ2-3,.,CASSLNLAGGPGTQYF,TGTGCCAGCAGTTTAAATCTTGCGGGAGGGCCCGGTACGCAGTATTTT
.,TRBV7-3,TRBJ2-3,.,CASSQGVRLGIDTQYF,TGTGCCAGCAGCCAAGGGGTGCGGCTTGGAATCGATACGCAGTATTTT
.,TRBV5-4,TRBJ1-4,.,CASSGQGEKLFF,TGTGCCAGCAGCGGGCAGGGCGAAAAACTGTTTTTT
.,TRBV5-4,TRBJ1-6,.,CASSREGSSPLHF,TGTGCCAGCAGCCGAGAGGGGAGTTCACCCCTCCACTTT
TRBD2,TRBV5-1,TRBJ2-3,.,CASSLLAGLQDTQYF,TGCGCCAGCAGCTTACTAGCGGGCCTTCAGGATACGCAGTATTTT
.,TRBV5-5,TRBJ1-4,.,CASSLDFNEKLFF,TGTGCCAGCAGCTTGGACTTTAATGAAAAACTGTTTTTT
.,TRBV2,TRBJ1-4,once,CASSGQHLNEKLFF,TGTGCCAGCAGCGGGCAGCACCTTAATGAAAAACTGTTTTTT
TRBD2,TRBV19,TRBJ2-7,.,CASSIDSSGSSYEQYF,TGTGCCAGTAGTATAGATTCTAGCGGAAGCTCCTACGAGCAGTACTTC
.,TRBV5-4,TRBJ1-1,.,CATSGLSTEAFF,TGTGCCACCTCGGGACTCTCCACTGAAGCTTTCTTT
.,TRBV7-2,TRBJ2-5,.,CASSLGALRAGQETQYF,TGTGCCAGCAGCTTAGGGGCTTTGAGAGCGGGTCAAGAGACCCAGTACTTC
TRBD1,TRBV7-6,TRBJ1-4,.,CASSQGGSNEKLFF,TGTGCCAGCAGCCAGGGGGGTTCTAATGAAAAACTGTTTTTT
TRBD1,TRBV19,TRBJ1-2,once,CASSMDRLNYGYTF,TGTGCCAGTAGTATGGACAGGCTGAACTATGGCTACACCTTC
.,TRBV6-2/TRBV6-3,TRBJ1-1,.,CASSFSAENTEAFF,TGTGCCAGCAGTTTTTCAGCCGAGAACACTGAAGCTTTCTTT
TRBD1,TRBV6-2/TRBV6-3,TRBJ1-2,.,CASSSRDSGYTF,TGTGCCAGCAGTAGCCGGGACAGTGGCTACACCTTC
.,TRBV4-3,TRBJ1-1,.,CASSQGAGTLGTEAFF,TGCGCCAGCAGCCAGGGAGCCGGGACGCTCGGCACTGAAGCTTTCTTT
.,TRBV28,TRBJ2-5,.,CATWITEGAQYF,TGTGCCACCTGGATCACCGAGGGGGCCCAGTACTTC
TRBD1,TRBV13,TRBJ1-3,.,CASSWAGQGASGNTIYF,TGTGCCAGCAGCTGGGCGGGACAGGGGGCTTCTGGAAACACCATATATTTT
.,TRBV19,TRBJ1-1,once,CASSIGQGFTEAFF,TGTGCCAGTAGTATAGGTCAGGGCTTCACTGAAGCTTTCTTT
TRBD2,TRBV28,TRBJ2-1,.,CASRGTSLNEQFF,TGTGCCAGCAGGGGGACTAGTCTCAATGAGCAGTTCTTC
.,TRBV6-5,TRBJ1-5,.,CASSYSLDQPQHF,TGTGCCAGCAGTTACTCCCTGGATCAGCCCCAGCATTTT
.,TRBV4-2,TRBJ2-3,.,CASSQGARKRLVPLTDTQYF,TGTGCCAGCAGCCAAGGGGCGAGGAAACGACTAGTTCCACTCACAGATACGCAGTATTTT
TRBD2,TRBV20-1,TRBJ2-5,.,CSASETSGVRETQYF,TGCAGTGCTAGTGAAACTAGCGGCGTCCGAGAGACCCAGTACTTC
TRBD1,TRBV27,TRBJ2-3,.,CVSTWTGHTDTQYF,TGTGTCAGCACCTGGACAGGACACACAGATACGCAGTATTTT
TRBD2,TRBV9,TRBJ2-3,.,CASSRTSVSTDTQYF,TGTGCCAGCAGTAGGACTAGCGTGAGCACAGATACGCAGTATTTT
TRBD1,TRBV7-9,TRBJ1-1,.,CASSLVDRVIDDTEAFF,TGTGCCAGCAGCTTAGTAGACAGGGTGATTGATGACACTGAAGCTTTCTTT
.,TRBV10-2,TRBJ1-5,.,CASSESAAPGGQPQHF,TGCGCCAGCAGTGAGTCAGCGGCCCCAGGCGGTCAGCCCCAGCATTTT
TRBD2,TRBV4-1,TRBJ2-3,.,CASSQVHLAGGPDTQYF,TGCGCCAGCAGCCAAGTTCATCTAGCGGGAGGGCCAGATACGCAGTATTTT
.,TRBV18,TRBJ1-1,once,CASSPIRPPNTEAFF,TGTGCCAGCTCCCCCATCCGGCCCCCTAACACTGAAGCTTTCTTT
TRBD1,TRBV7-9,TRBJ1-3,.,CASSPQGAGNTIYF,TGTGCCAGCAGCCCGCAGGGGGCTGGAAACACCATATATTTT
.,TRBV6-5,TRBJ1-4,few,CASKVATNEKLFF,TGTGCCAGCAAGGTTGCAACTAATGAAAAACTGTTTTTT
TRBD1,TRBV5-4,TRBJ1-6,.,CASSLGTDSNNSPLHF,TGTGCCAGCAGCCTAGGGACAGACTCTAATAATTCACCCCTCCACTTT
.,TRBV29-1,TRBJ1-1,.,CSVDPRGGNTEAFF,TGCAGCGTTGACCCTCGGGGGGGGAACACTGAAGCTTTCTTT
.,TRBV11-2,TRBJ2-3,.,CASSLAGDSDTQYF,TGTGCCAGCAGCTTAGCGGGGGATTCAGATACGCAGTATTTT
.,TRBV25-1,TRBJ1-3,.,CASRGAGAENTIYF,TGTGCCAGCAGGGGAGCAGGGGCTGAAAACACCATATATTTT
.,TRBV6-5,TRBJ2-1,.,CATIPGTSPLNEQFF,TGTGCCACCATTCCCGGAACTAGCCCCCTTAATGAGCAGTTCTTC
TRBD1,TRBV5-1,TRBJ2-7,.,CASSPGQVYEQYF,TGCGCCAGCAGCCCTGGACAGGTATACGAGCAGTACTTC
TRBD2,TRBV7-6,TRBJ2-1,.,CASSLTGGSYNEQFF,TGTGCCAGCAGCTTAACGGGGGGATCCTACAATGAGCAGTTCTTC
.,TRBV11-2,TRBJ2-1,.,CASSFGPRGTYNEQFF,TGTGCCAGCAGCTTCGGGCCGAGGGGGACCTACAATGAGCAGTTCTTC
.,TRBV19,TRBJ1-5,.,CASGIEGLGDSNQPQHF,TGTGCCAGTGGTATTGAAGGTTTAGGGGATAGCAATCAGCCCCAGCATTTT